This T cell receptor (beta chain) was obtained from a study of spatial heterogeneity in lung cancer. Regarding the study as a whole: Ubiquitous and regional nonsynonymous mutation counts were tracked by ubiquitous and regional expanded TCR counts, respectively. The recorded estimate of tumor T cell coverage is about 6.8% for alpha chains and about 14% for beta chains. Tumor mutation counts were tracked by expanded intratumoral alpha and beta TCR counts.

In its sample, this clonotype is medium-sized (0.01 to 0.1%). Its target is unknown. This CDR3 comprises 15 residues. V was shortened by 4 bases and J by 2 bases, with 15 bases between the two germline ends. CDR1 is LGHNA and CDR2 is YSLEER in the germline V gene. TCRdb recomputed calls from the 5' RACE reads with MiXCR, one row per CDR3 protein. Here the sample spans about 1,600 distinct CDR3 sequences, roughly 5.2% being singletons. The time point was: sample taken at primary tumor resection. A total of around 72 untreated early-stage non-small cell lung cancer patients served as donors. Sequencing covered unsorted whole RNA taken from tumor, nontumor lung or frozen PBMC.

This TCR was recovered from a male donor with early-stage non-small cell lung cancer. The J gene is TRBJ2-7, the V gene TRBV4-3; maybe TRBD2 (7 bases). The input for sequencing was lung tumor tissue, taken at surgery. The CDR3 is CASSPQRGGTYEQYF. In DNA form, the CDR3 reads TGCGCCAGCAGCCCACAGAGGGGGGGGACCTACGAGCAGTACTTC.